The 21 T cell receptor beta chains presented below share a single source sample, sequenced in a study of beta chain features in type 1 diabetes. Study results and caveats: People with Type 1 diabetes carried modestly yet significantly shorter TCRB CDR3s in all four CD4+ subsets.

The authors reverse transcribed all of the isolated RNA, so sequencing captured expressed TCRB transcripts. Clones were sequenced by immunoSEQ multiplex PCR, and TCRdb holds only the in-frame ones, with some missing. The repertoire includes around 260,000 clones, around 20% of them detected once, and about 0.027% sits in the top ten. Their specific antigens are unknown. Sample: naive CD4+ T cells from blood. Every receptor here comes from a woman aged 40 to 49 with type 1 diabetes.

V usage is TRBV4-3 and J usage is TRBJ1-6; D is undetermined. Germline V lookup: CDR1 LGHNA, CDR2 YSLEER. V was clipped by 4 bases and J by 10 bases, with 8 bases between them. This CDR3 has 12 residues. The CDR3 spells CASSLRGSPLHF. In nucleotides, the CDR3 is TGCGCCAGCAGCCTCAGAGGCTCACCCCTCCACTTT.

The chain employs TRBV29-1 and TRBJ1-1; weak D call: TRBD1 (5 bases). Germline lookup yields CDR1 SQVTM and CDR2 ANQGSEA. The ends were cut back, 5 bases at V and 1 base at J, with 14 bases in the middle. This CDR3 spans 14 amino acids. CDR3 loop: CSVNVAGRNTEAFF. CDR3 DNA: TGCAGCGTTAACGTGGCAGGGCGGAACACTGAAGCTTTCTTT.

This clone was counted a few times. The chain recombines TRBV7-2 with TRBJ2-5, with D unresolved. The length of the CDR3 is 11 residues. Per the germline V gene, CDR1 is SGHTA and CDR2 is FQGNSA. V gave up 4 bases and J gave up 3 bases, with 3 bases separating them. The CDR3 nucleotides read TGTGCCAGCAGCTCCGAAGAGACCCAGTACTTC. Its translation is CASSSEETQYF.

The gene calls are TRBV9 and TRBJ2-7; 7 bases align to TRBD2. V was clipped by 3 bases and J by 3 bases; unmatched bases: 6. Germline-derived CDR1 and CDR2 are SGDLS and YYNGEE. The CDR3 consists of 14 residues. The CDR3 sequence is CASSGGGSFYEQYF. The CDR3 DNA sequence: TGTGCCAGCAGCGGAGGCGGGAGTTTCTACGAGCAGTACTTC.

There are a few counts of this clone. The CDR3 DNA is TGCGCCAGCAGCCCCCAGGTAGCGGGGGCCAAAAACATTCAGTACTTC. This sequence encodes CASSPQVAGAKNIQYF. V is TRBV4-1 and J is TRBJ2-4, with 8 bases lining up with TRBD2. Germline V CDR1 and CDR2: MGHRA, YSYEKL. Trimming removed 4 bases from V and 1 base from J; junction bases left unmatched: 6. The CDR3 is 16 amino acids.

The chain has TRBV2 and TRBJ2-7; D might be TRBD2 (5 bases). This CDR3 is 12 amino acids long. Trimming cost V 5 bases and J 7 bases, with 12 bases left between them. Germline V gene sequence: CDR1 SNHLY, CDR2 FYNNEI. The DNA for the CDR3 is TGTGCCAGCAGTCAGCTGGACTGGGAGCAGTACTTC. This gives the protein CASSQLDWEQYF.

This clone was detected only a few times. V and J are TRBV9 and TRBJ2-3, with D possibly TRBD2 on 5 matching bases. The CDR3 totals 14 residues. V was cut by 1 base and J by 2 bases, with 8 bases left in between. The V gene's germline CDR1 is SGDLS and CDR2 YYNGEE. The CDR3 loop reads CASSVLSVTDTQYF. In DNA, the CDR3 is TGTGCCAGCAGCGTACTTAGCGTCACAGATACGCAGTATTTT.

The chain carries TRBV7-2 and TRBJ1-1; maybe TRBD1 (5 bases). Germline values: CDR1 SGHTA, CDR2 FQGNSA. Trimming removed 2 bases at V and 3 bases at J, with 10 bases between. This CDR3 spans 14 amino acids. DNA of the CDR3: TGTGCCAGCAGCTTACAGGGATGGGACACTGAAGCTTTCTTT. Translating gives CASSLQGWDTEAFF. The full variable domain, with the rest looked up from reference TRBV7-2 and TRBJ1-1, is GAGVSQSPSNKVTEKGKDVELRCDPISGHTALYWYRQSLGQGLEFLIYFQGNSAPDKSGLPSDRFSAERTGGSVSTLTIQRTQQEDSAVYLCASSLQGWDTEAFFGQGTRLTVV.

A few counts support this clone. CDR3 in DNA: TGTGCCAGCAGTTTATCGGGGTCTGGGGCCAACGTCCTGACTTTC. This translates into CASSLSGSGANVLTF. The V call is TRBV28, the J call TRBJ2-6; D is perhaps TRBD2 (5 bases). Per the germline V gene, CDR1 is MDHEN and CDR2 is SYDVKM. The CDR3 spans 15 residues. Trimming stripped 1 base from V and 1 base from J, with 5 bases between.

This clone was detected only a few times. The chain uses TRBV29-1 and TRBJ2-3; 7 bases are shared with TRBD2. From germline, CDR1 is SQVTM and CDR2 ANQGSEA. The ends lost 4 bases at V and 1 base at J; junction bases unmatched: 2. The CDR3 sequence is 13 residues long. CDR3 protein: CSVAAGGTDTQYF. CDR3 bases: TGCAGCGTTGCGGCGGGGGGCACAGATACGCAGTATTTT.

The genes are TRBV29-1 and TRBJ1-1; D is unclear. Germline assignment: CDR1 SQVTM and CDR2 ANQGSEA. CDR3 length: 14 amino acids. Trimming removed 5 bases at V and 1 base at J, with 14 bases between. CDR3 loop: CSVRAGVANTEAFF. Here the CDR3 DNA reads TGCAGCGTTCGTGCTGGAGTAGCGAACACTGAAGCTTTCTTT.

This clone was counted a few times. The V call is TRBV18, the J call TRBJ2-1; the match to TRBD1 covers 7 bases. The CDR3 contains 16 residues. V dropped 3 bases and J dropped 1; count of bases not matched to a gene: 6. CDR1 is KGHSH, CDR2 LQKENI, per germline. In nucleotides, the CDR3 is TGTGCCAGCTCACCCGGGACAGCTCCGTCCTACAATGAGCAGTTCTTC. Protein product: CASSPGTAPSYNEQFF. Combining the CDR3 with reference TRBV18 and TRBJ2-1 gives the whole variable domain NAGVMQNPRHLVRRRGQEARLRCSPMKGHSHVYWYRQLPEEGLKFMVYLQKENIIDESGMPKERFSAEFPKEGPSILRIQQVVRGDSAAYFCASSPGTAPSYNEQFFGPGTRLTVL.

This clone has just a few counts. The V gene is TRBV4-3, the J gene TRBJ2-6; TRBD1 is a possible D gene (5 bases). The CDR3 has 18 amino acids. Germline assignment: CDR1 LGHNA and CDR2 YSLEER. V shed 0 bases and J shed 2 bases, with 14 bases lying between them. In DNA form, the CDR3 reads TGCGCCAGCAGCCAAGAGGCCCCTGACAGAGCTGGGGCCAACGTCCTGACTTTC. This sequence encodes CASSQEAPDRAGANVLTF.

The J gene is TRBJ2-1, the V gene TRBV27; a weak D match, TRBD1 (6 bases). V gave up 8 bases and J gave up 2 bases, with 16 bases separating them. The CDR3 covers 15 residues. Germline CDR1 MNHEY, CDR2 SMNVEV (reference sequence). CDR3 protein: CASRAPGGPYNEQFF. The DNA of the CDR3 is TGTGCCAGCCGCGCTCCTGGGGGCCCCTACAATGAGCAGTTCTTC.

V is TRBV19 and J is TRBJ2-1, with TRBD2 matching over 14 bases. CDR3 length: 18 residues. The germline gives CDR1 LNHDA, CDR2 SQIVND (reference sequence). V shed 7 bases and J 5 bases; nucleotides not matched to a gene: 13. The CDR3 region has the DNA TGTGCCAGTATGACCGGGACTAGCGGGAGTAACCTACACAATGAGCAGTTCTTC. It yields the protein CASMTGTSGSNLHNEQFF.

V usage is TRBV19 and J usage is TRBJ1-1; D gene ambiguous. Trimming pared 5 bases from V and 3 bases from J, leaving 16 bases between. Per the germline V gene, CDR1 is LNHDA and CDR2 is SQIVND (reference sequence). The CDR3 runs 15 residues. The CDR3 reads CASSPSQAEDTEAFF. CDR3 in DNA: TGTGCCAGTAGTCCTAGCCAAGCAGAGGACACTGAAGCTTTCTTT.

The chain couples TRBV4-2 to TRBJ1-1; 8 bases are a match to TRBD1. From germline, CDR1 is LGHNA and CDR2 YNFKEQ. V lost 7 bases, J lost 1 base, and 2 bases stayed unmatched. The length of the CDR3 is 13 residues. CDR3 residues: CASTGTGNTEAFF. CDR3 nucleotides: TGTGCCAGCACCGGGACAGGGAACACTGAAGCTTTCTTT.

The chain uses TRBV9 and TRBJ2-1, with a tentative D call TRBD2 (6 bases). The CDR3 is 15 amino acids. V was trimmed by 1 base and J by 5 bases, leaving 13 bases between them. Germline V gene lookup returns CDR1 SGDLS and CDR2 YYNGEE. The CDR3 spells CASSVLGDSHNEQFF. The DNA for the CDR3 is TGTGCCAGCAGCGTATTGGGGGACTCTCACAATGAGCAGTTCTTC.

This clone was counted a few times. The chain joins TRBV6-5 to TRBJ2-3, with D perhaps TRBD1 (7 bases). V shed 11 bases and J shed 3 bases, with 21 bases lying between them. The CDR3 loop spans 15 amino acids. Germline V gene data show CDR1 as MNHEY and CDR2 as SVGAGI. The CDR3 nucleotides read TGTGCCTCCCAGGGGGGCGGGGTCGGGACAGATACGCAGTATTTT. Translation: CASQGGGVGTDTQYF.

This clone came up a few times. The chain has TRBV4-3 and TRBJ1-4; 11 nucleotides line up with TRBD1. This CDR3 is 15 amino acids long. J gave up 13 bases and V 0 bases, and 7 bases lay outside the gene matches. The germline CDR1 and CDR2 sequences are LGHNA and YSLEER. CDR3 loop: CASSQDMGQGDRLFF. CDR3 bases: TGCGCCAGCAGCCAAGATATGGGACAGGGGGATAGACTGTTTTTT.

This clone has more than one count but fewer than ten. This rearrangement joins TRBV6-4 to TRBJ2-1, with 11 bases matching TRBD2. The germline gives CDR1 MRHNA, CDR2 SNTAGT. J lost 6 bases, V lost 6 bases, and 7 bases had no gene match. This CDR3 has 15 residues. CDR3 sequence: CASRELAGVSNEQFF. DNA for the CDR3: TGTGCCAGCAGAGAACTAGCGGGAGTATCCAATGAGCAGTTCTTC.